This note documents a single T cell receptor (beta chain) sequence. As handled by the study authors: The authors estimated nucleated cell counts from reference gene primer amplification. TCRdb keeps only in-frame clones here, not all; method: immunoSEQ multiplex PCR. The V and J calls and clone size come from that table; D and trimming were worked out from the DNA. Here the sample spans around 110,000 clones, about nine tenths being singletons. The CDR3 sequence is 16 residues long. The germline CDR1 and CDR2 sequences are SGHDT and YYEEEE. V shed 4 bases and J shed 0 bases, with 15 bases lying between them. This sample is drawn from a study of blood T cell repertoires in COVID-19. The wider study: Both acute and convalescent COVID-19 samples were obtained from the United States, Italy and Spain. Sources were T cells, B-cell-depleted T cells, or PBMCs; the material itself was cDNA or gDNA.

This chain links TRBV5-6 with TRBJ2-3; the D is unclear. Sample: peripheral blood. This TCR was recovered from a human donor with active COVID-19. The donor label of this sample is uncertain. The CDR3 spells CASSPLQVSSTDTQYF. The CDR3 nucleotides read TGTGCCAGCAGCCCCCTCCAGGTTTCCAGCACAGATACGCAGTATTTT.